This TCR beta chain was sequenced for a study of CD8 T cells in Susac syndrome. The V end lost 3 bases, the J end lost 1 base, and 22 bases lay between the germline ends. This CDR3 is built from 19 residues. Germline-derived CDR1 and CDR2 are LNHDA and SQIVND (reference sequence). About 0.45 to 1 ug RNA was reverse transcribed with random hexamers. TCRdb independently ran MiXCR on the immunoSEQ multiplex PCR reads; one entry per CDR3 protein. The repertoire holds hundreds of thousands of distinct CDR3 sequences, with roughly 81% as singletons. The multiple sclerosis controls were treatment-naive patients, and their relapsing-remitting disease was stable or active.

The sequenced sample consisted of CD8+ T cells from PBMCs. The clonotype comes from a human donor with multiple sclerosis. This chain connects TRBV19 to TRBJ2-1; no clear D. The CDR3 here is CASSIPSEDLSRSYNEQFF. The DNA for the CDR3 is TGTGCCAGTAGTATTCCTTCCGAGGACCTATCCAGGTCCTACAATGAGCAGTTCTTC. Full variable domain (rest looked up from reference TRBV19 and TRBJ2-1): DGGITQSPKYLFRKEGQNVTLSCEQNLNHDAMYWYRQDPGQGLRLIYYSQIVNDFQKGDIAEGYSVSREKKESFPLTVTSAQKNPTAFYLCASSIPSEDLSRSYNEQFFGPGTRLTVL.